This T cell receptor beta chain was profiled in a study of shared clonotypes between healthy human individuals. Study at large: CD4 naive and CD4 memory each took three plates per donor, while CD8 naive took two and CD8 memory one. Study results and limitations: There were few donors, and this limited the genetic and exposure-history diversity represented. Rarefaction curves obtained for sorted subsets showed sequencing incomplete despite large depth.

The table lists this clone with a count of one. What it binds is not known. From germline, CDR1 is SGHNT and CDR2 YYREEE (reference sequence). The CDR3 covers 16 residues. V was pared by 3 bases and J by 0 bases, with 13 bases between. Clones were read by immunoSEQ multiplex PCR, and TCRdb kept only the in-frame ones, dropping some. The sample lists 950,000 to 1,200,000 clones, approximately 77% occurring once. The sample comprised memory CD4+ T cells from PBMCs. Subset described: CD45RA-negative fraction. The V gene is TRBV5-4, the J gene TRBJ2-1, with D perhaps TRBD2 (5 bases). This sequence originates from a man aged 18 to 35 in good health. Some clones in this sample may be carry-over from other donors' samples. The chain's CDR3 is CASSSGLVSSYNEQFF. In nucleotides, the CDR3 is TGTGCCAGCAGCTCAGGACTTGTGAGCTCCTACAATGAGCAGTTCTTC.